A selection of T cell receptor beta chains follows, all from one sample in a study of cytomegalovirus exposure and HLA in healthy donors. Method: immunoSEQ multiplex PCR; TCRdb's copy keeps in-frame clones and lacks some. The sample lists fewer than 110,000 clones, over 70% occurring once. Sequencing was carried out using PBMCs. Every receptor here comes from a young man in good health and CMV-seronegative. CDR3s include the opening cysteine and the closing phenylalanine or tryptophan. A D gene is named only where the DNA matches it firmly. A row's size may be missing; if present it is once, few, many or a size class.

d_gene	abundance	v_gene	j_gene	CDR3nt	CDR3aa
-	-	TRBV7-2	TRBJ2-5	TGTGCCAGCAGCTTATGGCCGCCGGAGACCCAGTACTTC	CASSLWPPETQYF
-	-	TRBV5-1	TRBJ1-1	TGCGCCAGCAGCTTGTTGGGCTTGTCACAAGCTTTCTTT	CASSLLGLSQAFF
TRBD1	-	TRBV30	TRBJ1-5	TGTGCCTGGAGTGTACGACAGGGAGGAAGCAATCAGCCCCAGCATTTT	CAWSVRQGGSNQPQHF
-	-	TRBV28	TRBJ1-5	TGTGCCAGCAGTCCGAATCAGCCCCAGCATTTT	CASSPNQPQHF
TRBD1	-	TRBV11-2	TRBJ2-7	TGTGCCAGCAGCCCGTCTGCAGGGGGCGAATATGCCTACGAGCAGTACTTC	CASSPSAGGEYAYEQYF
TRBD1	-	TRBV6-6	TRBJ1-5	TGTGCCAGCAGGGAGGACAGGGGAAATCAGCCCCAGCATTTT	CASREDRGNQPQHF
TRBD1	few	TRBV6-5	TRBJ2-7	TGTGCCAGCAGTCAGGGACAGCGAGAGCAGTACTTC	CASSQGQREQYF
TRBD1	-	TRBV19	TRBJ1-1	TGTGCCAGTAGTATCGCGGGACAGATTGAAGCTTTCTTT	CASSIAGQIEAFF
-	-	TRBV30	TRBJ1-4	TGTGCCTGGAGGCCCGACAGATCGACTAATGAAAAACTGTTTTTT	CAWRPDRSTNEKLFF
-	few	TRBV6-4	TRBJ2-1	TGTGCCAGCAGTGACATTACAGGCAACAATGAGCAGTTCTTC	CASSDITGNNEQFF
-	-	TRBV5-1	TRBJ2-3	TGCGCCAGCAGTCGAGGTAGCACAGATACGCAGTATTTT	CASSRGSTDTQYF
TRBD1	-	TRBV2	TRBJ2-1	TGTGCCAGCAGTTCCGGGACAGGTATTTATGAGCAGTTCTTC	CASSSGTGIYEQFF
TRBD1	-	TRBV10-2	TRBJ1-1	TGCGCCAGCAGTGGACTGACAGGGGGTGACACTGAAGCTTTCTTT	CASSGLTGGDTEAFF
-	once	TRBV29-1	TRBJ2-5	TGCAGCTCTCACGGAGGAAGTTCGTTAGAGACCCAGTACTTC	CSSHGGSSLETQYF
TRBD1	-	TRBV7-6	TRBJ2-5	TGTGCCAGCAGCCGGACAGGGGTTCCCCAAGAGACCCAGTACTTC	CASSRTGVPQETQYF
TRBD1	-	TRBV7-9	TRBJ1-1	TGTGCCAGCAGCCTCCGGGACAGTCTTACTGAAGCTTTCTTT	CASSLRDSLTEAFF
TRBD2	-	TRBV4-1	TRBJ2-7	TGCGCCAGCAGCCAACTCGCTAGCGGGAGTTGGTACGAGCAGTACTTC	CASSQLASGSWYEQYF
-	once	TRBV19	TRBJ1-1	TGTGCCAGTAGTGGGGGGGGGATGAACACTGAAGCTTTCTTT	CASSGGGMNTEAFF
-	-	TRBV9	TRBJ2-5	TGTGCCAGCAGCCCGTCGGAGGGAGGTCAAGAGACCCAGTACTTC	CASSPSEGGQETQYF
TRBD1	once	TRBV7-9	TRBJ1-1	TGTGCCAGCAGCTCTCCCGGGACAGGGCTATACACTGAAGCTTTCTTT	CASSSPGTGLYTEAFF
-	-	TRBV27	TRBJ1-2	TGTGCCGCAAGGGAGGGGAACTATGGCTACACCTTC	CAAREGNYGYTF
TRBD1	-	TRBV19	TRBJ1-1	TGTGCCAGTAGTATAGGACAGGGGAACACTGAAGCTTTCTTT	CASSIGQGNTEAFF